The clone carrying this T cell receptor (beta chain) turned up a few times. Its antigen is currently unknown. Study-level points and caveats: In terms of TCR gene usage, tumor memory CD4+ T cells clustered together with blood and lymph node memory CD4+ cells, as well as with lymph node naive CD4+ cells.

After constant-region reverse-primer amplification, full-length variable regions underwent semi-nested PCR with Nested Universal Primer A. TCRdb itself ran the 5' RACE reads through MiXCR, one entry per CDR3 protein. The data contain roughly 50,000 distinct CDR3 sequences, roughly 22% of them singletons. V was trimmed by 0 bases and J by 6 bases, leaving 8 bases between them. This CDR3 has 13 amino acids. Per germline, CDR1 MNHEY and CDR2 SVGAGI. Purified naive CD4+ T cells were depleted of CD25+ Tregs. The source of this sequence is a female donor with breast cancer. Sample: tumor-infiltrating naive CD4+ T cells sorted from the breast tumor. Subset defined: naive CD4+ T cells, CD4+CD45RA+CD25-. The chain is built from TRBV6-5 and TRBJ1-1; no clear D. The CDR3 loop reads CASSYSTPPEAFF. CDR3 DNA sequence: TGTGCCAGCAGTTACTCGACGCCACCTGAAGCTTTCTTT.